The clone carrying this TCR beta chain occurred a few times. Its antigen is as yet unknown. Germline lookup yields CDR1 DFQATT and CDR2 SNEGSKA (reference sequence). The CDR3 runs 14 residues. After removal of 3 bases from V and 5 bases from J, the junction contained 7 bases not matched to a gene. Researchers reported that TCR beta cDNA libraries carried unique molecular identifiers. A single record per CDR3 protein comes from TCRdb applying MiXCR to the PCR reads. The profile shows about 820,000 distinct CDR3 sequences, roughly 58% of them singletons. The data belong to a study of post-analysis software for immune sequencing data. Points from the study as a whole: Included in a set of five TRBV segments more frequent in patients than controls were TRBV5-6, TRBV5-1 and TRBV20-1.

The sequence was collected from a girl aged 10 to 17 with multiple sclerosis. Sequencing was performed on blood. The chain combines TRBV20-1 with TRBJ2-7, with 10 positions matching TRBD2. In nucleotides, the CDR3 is TGCAGTGCTAGGGGTCTAGCGGGAGTCCACGAGCAGTACTTC. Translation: CSARGLAGVHEQYF.